This T cell receptor (beta chain) was identified in a study of Ad26.COV2.S vaccination and SARS-CoV-2 variants. The study's findings and limits: Similar non-spike TCR breadth was observed in recipients of vaccine and of placebo.

From germline, CDR1 is SNHLY and CDR2 FYNNEI. The CDR3 sequence is 13 residues long. The V end was cut by 4 bases, the J end by 3 bases, with 7 bases between. Treatment described: around 19 received Ad26.COV2.S at low or high dose, single or two shots; five or six received placebo; per-sample allocation not given. Vaccine and placebo recipients were sampled on day 63 after the first injection. About this clone: The target antigen is unknown.

Libraries were prepared by immunoSEQ multiplex PCR; TCRdb keeps only in-frame clonotypes and omits some of them. The sample carries around 500,000 clones, 89% recorded once. This TCR was recovered from a person between 18 and 59 years old who received the Ad26.COV2.S COVID-19 vaccine or a placebo. The chain links TRBV2 to TRBJ1-5; D uncertain. The sample in question was peripheral blood, obtained in a trial of Ad26.COV2.S vaccine versus placebo. DNA of the CDR3: TGTGCCAGCAGTGGGGTGACCAATCAGCCCCAGCATTTT. Its protein is CASSGVTNQPQHF.